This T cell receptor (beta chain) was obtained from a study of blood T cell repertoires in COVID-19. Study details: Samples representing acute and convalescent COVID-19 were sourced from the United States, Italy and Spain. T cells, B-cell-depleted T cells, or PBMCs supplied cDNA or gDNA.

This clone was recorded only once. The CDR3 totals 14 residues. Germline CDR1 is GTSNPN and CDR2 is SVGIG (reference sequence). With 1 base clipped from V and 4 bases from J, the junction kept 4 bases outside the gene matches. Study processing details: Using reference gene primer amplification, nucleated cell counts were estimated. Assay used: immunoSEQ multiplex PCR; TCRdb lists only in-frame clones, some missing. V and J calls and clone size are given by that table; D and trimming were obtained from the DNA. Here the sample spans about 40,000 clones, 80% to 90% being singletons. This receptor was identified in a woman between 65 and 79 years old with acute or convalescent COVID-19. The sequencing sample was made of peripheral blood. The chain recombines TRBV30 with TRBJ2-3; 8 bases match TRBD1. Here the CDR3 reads CAWSGNRGADTQYF. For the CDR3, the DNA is TGTGCCTGGAGTGGGAACAGGGGGGCAGATACGCAGTATTTT.